The next 13 T cell receptor beta chains were all read from a single sample in a study of shared clonotypes between healthy human individuals. TCRdb's table, derived via immunoSEQ multiplex PCR, lists solely in-frame clones and lacks some. The sample has some 900,000 clones, 76% seen once; the top ten hold about 1.5%. Sequencing was performed on memory CD4+ T cells sorted from blood. The subset is: CD45RA-negative fraction. Receptor source: a young man in good health.

This chain links TRBV5-4 with TRBJ1-2, with 8 bases lining up with TRBD1. The CDR3 is 17 amino acids. The V gene end was trimmed by 0 bases and the J gene end by 4 bases; junction bases not matched to a gene: 11. Germline CDR1 reads SGHNT; CDR2 reads YYREEE (reference sequence). The CDR3 reads CASSLGGGTGDLYGYTF. Written as DNA, the CDR3 is TGTGCCAGCAGCTTGGGAGGGGGGACAGGCGATCTCTATGGCTACACCTTC.

J is TRBJ2-4 and V is TRBV10-2, with 7 bases fitting TRBD1. CDR1 is WSHSY, CDR2 SAAADI, per germline. The CDR3 runs 15 residues. With V trimmed by 5 bases and J by 0 bases, 4 bases remained unmatched. In DNA form, the CDR3 reads TGCGCCAGCAGTACAGGGGCTCTAGCCAAAAACATTCAGTACTTC. It yields the protein CASSTGALAKNIQYF.

The V call is TRBV6-1, the J call TRBJ1-4, with D possibly matching TRBD1 (6 bases). From germline, CDR1 is MNHNS and CDR2 SASEGT. Trimming shortened V by 10 bases and J by 4 bases, and 13 bases separated the two germline ends. CDR3 length equals 13 residues. The CDR3 DNA is TGTGCCACTTCCGGGACACTTAATGAAAAACTGTTTTTT. Its protein is CATSGTLNEKLFF.

This clone was seen only a few times. The chain is built from TRBV14 and TRBJ1-1; the match to TRBD1 covers 8 bases. The germline V gene has CDR1 SGHDN and CDR2 FVKESK. V was clipped by 5 bases and J by 4 bases; unmatched bases: 6. This CDR3 spans 14 amino acids. CDR3 sequence (DNA): TGTGCCAGCAGCAATCAGGGGGCAGGCACTGAAGCTTTCTTT. As protein: CASSNQGAGTEAFF.

The V and J genes are TRBV14 and TRBJ2-5; D might be TRBD1 or TRBD2, each matching 5 bases. Germline CDR1 SGHDN, CDR2 FVKESK. CDR3 size: 17 residues. The germline V and J ends were trimmed by 3 bases and 3 bases, with 20 bases remaining between them. Here the CDR3 DNA reads TGTGCCAGCAGCCAGCGCCGACCGGGACCCATGGAAGAGACCCAGTACTTC. It yields the protein CASSQRRPGPMEETQYF.

There are a few counts of this clone. The CDR3 reads CASSQQGKSYEQYF. The CDR3 DNA reads TGTGCCAGCAGCCAACAGGGTAAATCCTACGAGCAGTACTTC. V gene TRBV7-2 combines with J gene TRBJ2-7, with D possibly being TRBD1 (6 bases). V shed 5 bases and J shed 1 base, with 12 bases lying between them. Germline assignment: CDR1 SGHTA and CDR2 FQGNSA. The CDR3 sequence is 14 residues long.

There are a few counts of this clone. The chain recombines TRBV15 with TRBJ1-6; D unresolved. From germline, CDR1 is LNHNV and CDR2 YYDKDF (reference sequence). The V end was cut by 3 bases, the J end by 9 bases, with 6 bases between. The CDR3 is 12 amino acids. Here the CDR3 reads CATSRASSPLHF. The CDR3 DNA is TGTGCCACCAGCAGGGCGTCTTCACCCCTCCACTTT.

At least ten counts were recorded for this clone. The chain's CDR3 is CASSGRGASYEQYF. CDR3 coding DNA: TGTGCCAGCAGCGGGCGGGGGGCCTCCTACGAGCAGTACTTC. The chain uses TRBV9 and TRBJ2-7; 8 bases line up with TRBD2. V trimming: 3 bases; J trimming: 0 bases; junction bases outside the gene matches: 2. The V gene's germline CDR1 is SGDLS and CDR2 YYNGEE. The CDR3 has 14 amino acids.

The rearrangement links TRBV12-5 to TRBJ1-5; possibly TRBD1 for D (5 bases). The germline CDR1 and CDR2 sequences are LGHNT and FRNRAP. The CDR3 has 18 residues. Trimming took off 1 base at V and 2 bases at J, with 18 bases between the two ends. CDR3 in amino acids: CASGLAFLGGFGNQPQHF. DNA of the CDR3: TGTGCTAGTGGTTTGGCATTTCTCGGGGGGTTTGGCAATCAGCCCCAGCATTTT.

The J gene is TRBJ2-2, the V gene TRBV11-1, with D perhaps TRBD2 (6 bases). With 5 bases removed from V and 13 bases from J, the gap between germline ends came to 20 bases. Per the germline V gene, CDR1 is SGHAT and CDR2 is FQDESV (reference sequence). The CDR3 runs to 14 residues. CDR3 in amino acids: CASSPLLAAPALFF. DNA of the CDR3: TGTGCCAGCAGCCCTCTCTTAGCGGCCCCTGCGCTGTTTTTT.

This clone was recorded only once. The rearrangement links TRBV2 to TRBJ1-2; D is perhaps TRBD1 (6 bases). This CDR3 is 15 amino acids long. V was clipped by 2 bases and J by 6 bases, with 16 bases between them. The germline V gene encodes CDR1 SNHLY and CDR2 FYNNEI. The CDR3 is CASSETRTGRNGYTF. The CDR3 DNA reads TGTGCCAGCAGTGAAACCCGTACAGGGCGAAATGGCTACACCTTC.

This clone appeared once. Written as DNA, the CDR3 is TGTGCCAGCAGTCCCTGGGAGGGAGATACGCAGTATTTT. Protein product: CASSPWEGDTQYF. V usage is TRBV27 and J usage is TRBJ2-3; 7 bases line up with TRBD2. V was pared by 5 bases and J by 5 bases, with 4 bases of the junction left unmatched. The length of the CDR3 is 13 residues. Germline V gives CDR1 MNHEY, CDR2 SMNVEV (reference sequence).

V gene TRBV7-6 combines with J gene TRBJ2-2; possible D gene TRBD2, 5 bases. Germline values: CDR1 SGHVS, CDR2 FNYEAQ. V was clipped by 1 base and J by 4 bases, with 16 bases between them. This CDR3 comprises 17 residues. Here the CDR3 DNA reads TGTGCCAGCAGCTTAGGGGGATACGGGAAGAGCACCGGGGAGCTGTTTTTT. The encoded protein is CASSLGGYGKSTGELFF.